This TCR beta chain derives from a study of blood T cell repertoires in COVID-19. Turning to the study itself: Samples of COVID-19 (acute and convalescent) were obtained from the United States, Italy and Spain. Sources were T cells, B-cell-depleted T cells, or PBMCs; the material itself was cDNA or gDNA.

Germline lookup yields CDR1 MDHEN and CDR2 SYDVKM. Trimming removed 7 bases from V and 5 bases from J; junction bases left unmatched: 5. CDR3 length: 14 residues. Original handling: Scientists estimated how many nucleated cells there were by amplifying reference gene primers. The data were produced by immunoSEQ multiplex PCR, yet TCRdb's version contains in-frame clones alone and is incomplete. The DNA was the basis for D and trimming; V, J and clone size are from that table. Of over 85,000 clones detected, about nine tenths appear once; the ten largest clones hold 1.5% to 2.5%. Seattle researchers signed up patients amid active infection and tracked them longitudinally.

Sample: peripheral blood. The chain combines TRBV28 with TRBJ1-5, with 10 nucleotides matching TRBD1. This TCR came from a woman between 50 and 59 years old with COVID-19, enrolled during active disease. As DNA, the CDR3 is TGTGCCAGCACCCTAGGGACAGGGGATCAGCCCCAGCATTTT. Translated: CASTLGTGDQPQHF.